The present entry profiles one T cell receptor (beta chain) with its context. Definite or probable Susac syndrome was diagnosed using recently defined diagnostic criteria. TEMRA cells were enriched by FACS, and CD4+ and CD8+ T cells were negatively isolated. cDNA came from approximately 0.5 to 1 ug RNA primed by random hexamers. TCRdb used MiXCR to reprocess the immunoSEQ multiplex PCR reads, holding one entry per CDR3 protein. This table holds around 69,000 distinct CDR3 sequences, 85% to 95% found once. The data belong to a study of CD8 T cells in Susac syndrome. Germline values: CDR1 LNHNV, CDR2 YYDKDF (reference sequence). The CDR3 spans 14 residues. The V gene end was trimmed by 7 bases and the J gene end by 7 bases; junction bases not matched to a gene: 11.

Sample: CD8+ T cells from PBMCs. This clonotype was obtained from a human donor with Susac syndrome. The chain joins TRBV15 to TRBJ1-1, with 8 positions matching TRBD1. The CDR3 is CATNRGDRRYEAFF. The CDR3 coding sequence is TGTGCCACCAACAGGGGGGACAGAAGATATGAAGCTTTCTTT.